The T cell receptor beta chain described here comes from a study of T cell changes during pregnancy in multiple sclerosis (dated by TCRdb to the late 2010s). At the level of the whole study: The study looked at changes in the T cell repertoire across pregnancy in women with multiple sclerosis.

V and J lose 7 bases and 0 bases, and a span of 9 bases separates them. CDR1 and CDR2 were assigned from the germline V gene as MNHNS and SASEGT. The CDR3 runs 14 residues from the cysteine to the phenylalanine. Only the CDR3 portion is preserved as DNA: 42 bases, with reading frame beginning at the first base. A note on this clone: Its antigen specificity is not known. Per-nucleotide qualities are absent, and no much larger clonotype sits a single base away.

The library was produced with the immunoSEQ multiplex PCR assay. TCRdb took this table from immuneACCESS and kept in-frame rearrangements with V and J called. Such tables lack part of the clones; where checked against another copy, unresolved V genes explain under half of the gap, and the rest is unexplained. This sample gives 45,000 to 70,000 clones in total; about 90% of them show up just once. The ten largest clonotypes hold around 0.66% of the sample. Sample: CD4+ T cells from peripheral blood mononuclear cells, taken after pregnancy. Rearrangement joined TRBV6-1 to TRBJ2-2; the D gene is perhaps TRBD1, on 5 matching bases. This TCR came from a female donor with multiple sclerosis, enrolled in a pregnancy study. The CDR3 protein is CASKLTANTGELFF. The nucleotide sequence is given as TGTGCCAGCAAACTGACAGCGAACACCGGGGAGCTGTTTTTT.